These T cell receptor beta chains were read from a single sample in a study of blood T cell repertoires in COVID-19. Generated by immunoSEQ multiplex PCR, the TCRdb table keeps only in-frame clones and is missing some. The sample consists of approximately 20,000 clones, around 84% of them appearing once. Material for sequencing was peripheral blood. The receptor source for this set is a man aged 50 to 60 with active COVID-19. Both conserved end residues are part of each CDR3. D genes are given only for firm matches. Expanded clones get a size class; other rows say once, few or many, or leave the size out.

D gene | clone size | J gene | V gene | CDR3 DNA | CDR3 protein
TRBD1 | NA | TRBJ1-6 | TRBV9 | TGTGCCAGCAGCGTCAACAACGACAGGGAATTGGATTCACCCCTCCACTTT | CASSVNNDRELDSPLHF
NA | few | TRBJ2-3 | TRBV30 | TGTGCCTGGAGCTTGAGCACAGATACGCAGTATTTT | CAWSLSTDTQYF
TRBD2 | NA | TRBJ2-1 | TRBV6-2/TRBV6-3 | TGTGCCAGCAGACCTAGGGGTACACTAGCGCAGAGCTCCTACAATGAGCAGTTCTTC | CASRPRGTLAQSSYNEQFF
TRBD1 | NA | TRBJ1-4 | TRBV5-1 | TGCGCCAGCAGCGAGGGACAGTCGAGCGAAAAACTGTTTTTT | CASSEGQSSEKLFF
TRBD1 | NA | TRBJ2-7 | TRBV11-1 | TGTGCCAGCAGCCTTGGGACAGGGGGTTCTTACGAGCAGTACTTC | CASSLGTGGSYEQYF
NA | NA | TRBJ1-2 | TRBV9 | TGTGCCAGCAGCGACGCTGGGGGGTACTATGGCTACACCTTC | CASSDAGGYYGYTF
TRBD1 | NA | TRBJ2-1 | TRBV27 | TGTGCCAGCAGTGCGGACAGGGGTGCCTACAATGAGCAGTTCTTC | CASSADRGAYNEQFF
TRBD1 | NA | TRBJ1-2 | TRBV7-2 | TGTGCCAGCAGCCTGACAGTAGGGACAGGATTCTATGGCTACACCTTC | CASSLTVGTGFYGYTF
TRBD1 | NA | TRBJ1-4 | TRBV7-9 | TGTGCCAGCAGCTTCGGACAGGGGCTTGACGTTGAAAAACTGTTTTTT | CASSFGQGLDVEKLFF
TRBD1 | NA | TRBJ1-1 | TRBV5-6 | TGTGCCAGCAGCTTCCGGGACAGGGTTCTGAGCACTGAAGCTTTCTTT | CASSFRDRVLSTEAFF
NA | NA | TRBJ1-6 | TRBV5-3 | TGTGCCAGAAGCTTCAGCGGTGGGACACCCCTCCACTTT | CARSFSGGTPLHF
NA | NA | TRBJ1-1 | TRBV7-3 | TGTGCCAGCAGCTCGACTAATCAGGTTGAAGCTTTCTTT | CASSSTNQVEAFF
TRBD2 | few | TRBJ2-1 | TRBV19 | TGTGCCAGTAGAGATCTAGCGGGGGTCGGAAATGAGCAGTTCTTC | CASRDLAGVGNEQFF
TRBD1 | NA | TRBJ2-7 | TRBV6-5 | TGTGCCAGCAGCCGACAGGGGGCCAACGAGCAGTACTTC | CASSRQGANEQYF
NA | few | TRBJ1-5 | TRBV4-1 | TGCGCCAGCAGCCAAGATGGGAACAGGGGCAATCAGCCCCAGCATTTT | CASSQDGNRGNQPQHF
TRBD2 | NA | TRBJ2-7 | TRBV6-5 | TGTGCCAGCAGTTACTCGTTCAGCGGGGGAGAATACGAGCAGTACTTC | CASSYSFSGGEYEQYF
NA | NA | TRBJ2-5 | TRBV2 | TGTGCCAGCAGAATTACTAGAAACCAAGAGACCCAGTACTTC | CASRITRNQETQYF
NA | NA | TRBJ2-7 | TRBV6-2/TRBV6-3 | TGTGCCAGCAGCAATCAGGGTTTCTACGAGCAGTACTTC | CASSNQGFYEQYF
NA | NA | TRBJ1-1 | TRBV20-1 | TGCAGTGCTGAGGGAAACACTGAAGCTTTCTTT | CSAEGNTEAFF
TRBD1 | NA | TRBJ1-5 | TRBV2 | TGTGCCAGCAGTGGGGGCCGGGACAGGGACAATCAGCCCCAGCATTTT | CASSGGRDRDNQPQHF
NA | NA | TRBJ1-1 | TRBV7-2 | TGTGCCAGCAGCGCGGACAGTCCGGAGATGGAAGCTTTCTTT | CASSADSPEMEAFF
TRBD2 | NA | TRBJ2-3 | TRBV4-2 | TGTGCCAGCAGTGGGACTAGCTTTTCAGATACGCAGTATTTT | CASSGTSFSDTQYF
NA | NA | TRBJ1-1 | TRBV7-2 | TGTGCCAGCAGCCTGCGGGCAGGGAACACTGAAGCTTTCTTT | CASSLRAGNTEAFF
NA | NA | TRBJ1-2 | TRBV5-1 | TGCGCCAGCAGCTTGGGTCAGGCCCTTTACTATGGCTACACCTTC | CASSLGQALYYGYTF
NA | NA | TRBJ2-1 | TRBV3-1/TRBV3-2 | TGTGCCAGCAGCCAAGCTACTGCAGGCGCGTTCTTC | CASSQATAGAFF
NA | once | TRBJ1-5 | TRBV2 | TGTGCCAGCAGTGAAGTGGCCCAGGGCAATCAGCCCCAGCATTTT | CASSEVAQGNQPQHF
NA | NA | TRBJ2-7 | TRBV2 | TGTGCCAGCGGATGGGGGGACTACGAGCAGTACTTC | CASGWGDYEQYF
TRBD1 | NA | TRBJ1-1 | TRBV5-1 | TGCGCCAGCACCGGACAGGGGAGAACTGAAGCTTTCTTT | CASTGQGRTEAFF
NA | NA | TRBJ1-5 | TRBV19 | TGTGCCAGTAGTATAGTTGCGGCCCCTCAGCCCCAGCATTTT | CASSIVAAPQPQHF
TRBD1 | NA | TRBJ2-1 | TRBV4-3 | TGCGCCAGCAGCCAAGTTGCCAGGGGGTCCTACAATGAGCAGTTCTTC | CASSQVARGSYNEQFF
NA | few | TRBJ2-7 | TRBV5-4 | TGTGCCAGCAGCCCCGGGACACCTACCTACGAGCAGTACTTC | CASSPGTPTYEQYF
NA | NA | TRBJ2-2 | TRBV5-1 | TGCGCCAGCACCCGCGTGGGGGGTGTAGCCGGGGAGCTGTTTTTT | CASTRVGGVAGELFF
TRBD1 | NA | TRBJ1-4 | TRBV5-5 | TGTGCCAGCAGCCCCACCTTTGGACAGGGTTTGGAAAAACTGTTTTTT | CASSPTFGQGLEKLFF
NA | NA | TRBJ1-2 | TRBV4-1 | TGCGCCAGCAGCCAACCGTGGCACGATGGCTACACCTTC | CASSQPWHDGYTF
TRBD1 | NA | TRBJ1-2 | TRBV6-5 | TGTGCCACCAACAGGGGGGAGGGCTATGGCTACACCTTC | CATNRGEGYGYTF
TRBD2 | NA | TRBJ2-3 | TRBV2 | TGTGCCAGCAAACCGGGACTAGCCCCCGCGGCAGATACGCAGTATTTT | CASKPGLAPAADTQYF
TRBD1 | once | TRBJ2-5 | TRBV27 | TGTGCCAGCAGTCGGACAGGGTCGGGAGAGACCCAGTACTTC | CASSRTGSGETQYF
TRBD1 | NA | TRBJ1-6 | TRBV5-1 | TGCGCCAGCAGCTTGTCATTACAGGGGTTCGGTTCACCCCTCCACTTT | CASSLSLQGFGSPLHF
NA | few | TRBJ1-6 | TRBV9 | TGTGCCAGCAGCGAAACGGCAGGGGCGTGGAATTCACCCCTCCACTTT | CASSETAGAWNSPLHF
TRBD2 | NA | TRBJ2-3 | TRBV5-4 | TGTGCCAGCAGCCCTACGCCTAGCGGGGGCAGAGATACGCAGTATTTT | CASSPTPSGGRDTQYF
NA | NA | TRBJ2-7 | TRBV2 | TGTGCCAGCATGCAGGGCCTCTACGAGCAGTACTTC | CASMQGLYEQYF
TRBD2 | NA | TRBJ2-5 | TRBV7-9 | TGTGCCAGCAGCTTAGCGCTGACTAGCGGGGAGGAGACCCAGTACTTC | CASSLALTSGEETQYF
TRBD2 | NA | TRBJ2-3 | TRBV3-1/TRBV3-2 | TGTGCCAGCAGCCACGGGGCGACTAGCGGGATCTCCACAGATACGCAGTATTTT | CASSHGATSGISTDTQYF
TRBD2 | NA | TRBJ2-7 | TRBV10-3 | TGTGCCATCAGAAGGACTAGCGGGGGCCGCTCCTACGAGCAGTACTTC | CAIRRTSGGRSYEQYF
NA | NA | TRBJ2-7 | TRBV7-2 | TGTGCCAGCAGCCCCTTGGACAGTGAGTCCTACGAGCAGTACTTC | CASSPLDSESYEQYF
TRBD2 | NA | TRBJ2-2 | TRBV18 | TGTGCCAGCTCACCGGGGACTACGAATTCGAACACCGGGGAGCTGTTTTTT | CASSPGTTNSNTGELFF
NA | NA | TRBJ2-7 | TRBV19 | TGTGCCAGTAGTATGAGACAGATTTCATACGAGCAGTACTTC | CASSMRQISYEQYF
NA | NA | TRBJ1-2 | TRBV21-1 | TGTGCCAGCAGCAAAGAACAGGACAAACTCTATGGCTACACCTTC | CASSKEQDKLYGYTF
TRBD1 | few | TRBJ1-5 | TRBV2 | TGTGCCAGCTTGGGACAGGCCCTAAATCAGCCCCAGCATTTT | CASLGQALNQPQHF
TRBD2 | NA | TRBJ2-7 | TRBV7-8 | TGTGCCAGCCTCCCTAGCGGGGTTTCCTACGAGCAGTACTTC | CASLPSGVSYEQYF
TRBD2 | NA | TRBJ2-7 | TRBV7-2 | TGTGCCAGCAGCTTAGGTCTAGCGGGGTTGTACGAGCAGTACTTC | CASSLGLAGLYEQYF
TRBD2 | NA | TRBJ2-7 | TRBV11-2 | TGTGCCAGCAGCTCCCCGTGGAGCGGGGGGATCTACGAGCAGTACTTC | CASSSPWSGGIYEQYF
TRBD1 | once | TRBJ2-1 | TRBV7-9 | TGTGCCAGCAGCTACGGACAGGGGGCGCGAAATGAGCAGTTCTTC | CASSYGQGARNEQFF
NA | NA | TRBJ2-7 | TRBV11-1 | TGTGCCAGCAGCTTAAAGGGAGCTCGGCAGTACTTC | CASSLKGARQYF
NA | NA | TRBJ2-2 | TRBV5-1 | TGCGCCAGCAGCTTGGCAGGAAACACCGGGGAGCTGTTTTTT | CASSLAGNTGELFF